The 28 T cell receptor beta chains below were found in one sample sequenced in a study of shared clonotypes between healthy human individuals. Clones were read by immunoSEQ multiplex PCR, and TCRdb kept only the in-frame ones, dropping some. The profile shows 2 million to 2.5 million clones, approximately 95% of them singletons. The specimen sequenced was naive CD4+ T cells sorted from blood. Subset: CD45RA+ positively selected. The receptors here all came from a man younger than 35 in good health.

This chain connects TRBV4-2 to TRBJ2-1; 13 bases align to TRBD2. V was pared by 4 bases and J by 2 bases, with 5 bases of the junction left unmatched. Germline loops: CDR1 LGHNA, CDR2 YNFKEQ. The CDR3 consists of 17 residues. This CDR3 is CASSPGLAGAPYNEQFF. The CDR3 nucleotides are TGTGCCAGCAGCCCAGGACTAGCGGGGGCCCCCTACAATGAGCAGTTCTTC.

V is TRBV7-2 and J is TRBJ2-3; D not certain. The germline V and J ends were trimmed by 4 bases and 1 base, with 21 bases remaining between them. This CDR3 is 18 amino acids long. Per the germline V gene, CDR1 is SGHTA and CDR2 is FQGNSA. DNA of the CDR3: TGTGCCAGCAGCTCTTATAGGGTCCTGGGCGGCCGCACAGATACGCAGTATTTT. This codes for CASSSYRVLGGRTDTQYF.

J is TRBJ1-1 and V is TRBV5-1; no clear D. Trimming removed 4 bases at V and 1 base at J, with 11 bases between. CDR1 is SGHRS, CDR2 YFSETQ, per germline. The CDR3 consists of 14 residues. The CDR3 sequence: CASSPGRTNTEAFF. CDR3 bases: TGCGCCAGCAGCCCCGGACGGACGAACACTGAAGCTTTCTTT.

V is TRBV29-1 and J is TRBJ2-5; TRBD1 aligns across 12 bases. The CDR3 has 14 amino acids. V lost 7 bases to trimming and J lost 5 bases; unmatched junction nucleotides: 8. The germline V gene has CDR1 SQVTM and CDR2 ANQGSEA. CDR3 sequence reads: CSAPGQGAGETQYF. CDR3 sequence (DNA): TGCAGCGCACCGGGACAGGGGGCCGGTGAGACCCAGTACTTC.

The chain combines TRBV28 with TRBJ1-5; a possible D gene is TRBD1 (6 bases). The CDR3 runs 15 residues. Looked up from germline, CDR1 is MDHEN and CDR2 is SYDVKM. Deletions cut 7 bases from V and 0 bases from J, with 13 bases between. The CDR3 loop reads CASTMGAHSNQPQHF. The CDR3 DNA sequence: TGTGCCAGCACCATGGGGGCACATAGCAATCAGCCCCAGCATTTT.

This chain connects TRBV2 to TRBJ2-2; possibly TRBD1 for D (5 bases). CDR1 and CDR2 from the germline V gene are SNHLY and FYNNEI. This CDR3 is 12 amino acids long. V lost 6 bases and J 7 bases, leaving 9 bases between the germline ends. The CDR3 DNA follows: TGTGCCAGCAGGGGGCAAGTCGGGGAGCTGTTTTTT. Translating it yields CASRGQVGELFF.

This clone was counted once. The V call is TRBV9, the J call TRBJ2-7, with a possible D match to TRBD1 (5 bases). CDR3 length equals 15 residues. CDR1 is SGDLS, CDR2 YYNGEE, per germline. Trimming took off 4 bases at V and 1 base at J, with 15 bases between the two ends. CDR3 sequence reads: CASSPQGTFSYEQYF. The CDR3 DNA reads TGTGCCAGCAGCCCCCAGGGAACGTTTTCCTACGAGCAGTACTTC.

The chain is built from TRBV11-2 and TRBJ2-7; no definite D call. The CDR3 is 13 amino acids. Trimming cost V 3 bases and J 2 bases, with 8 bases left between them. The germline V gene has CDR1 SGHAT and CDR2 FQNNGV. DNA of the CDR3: TGTGCCAGCAGCTTTCATATTCCCTACGAGCAGTACTTC. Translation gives CASSFHIPYEQYF.

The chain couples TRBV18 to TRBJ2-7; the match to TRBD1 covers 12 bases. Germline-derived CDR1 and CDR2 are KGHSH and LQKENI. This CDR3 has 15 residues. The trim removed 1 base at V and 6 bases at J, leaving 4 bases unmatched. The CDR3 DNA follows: TGTGCCAGCTCACCACGGGGACAGGGGGCGGCCGAGCAGTACTTC. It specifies CASSPRGQGAAEQYF.

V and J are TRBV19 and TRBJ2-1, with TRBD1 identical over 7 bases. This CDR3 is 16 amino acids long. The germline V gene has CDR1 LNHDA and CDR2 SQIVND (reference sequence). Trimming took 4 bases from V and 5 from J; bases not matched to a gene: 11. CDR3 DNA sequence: TGTGCCAGTAGTACCAACAGGGGAATCGACCACAATGAGCAGTTCTTC. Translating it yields CASSTNRGIDHNEQFF.

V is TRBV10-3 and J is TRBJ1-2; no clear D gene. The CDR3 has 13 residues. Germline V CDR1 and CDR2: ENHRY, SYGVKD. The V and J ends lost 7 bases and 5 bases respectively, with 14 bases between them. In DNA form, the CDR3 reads TGTGCCATCACCCCCGACGTCCTTTATGGCTACACCTTC. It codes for CAITPDVLYGYTF.

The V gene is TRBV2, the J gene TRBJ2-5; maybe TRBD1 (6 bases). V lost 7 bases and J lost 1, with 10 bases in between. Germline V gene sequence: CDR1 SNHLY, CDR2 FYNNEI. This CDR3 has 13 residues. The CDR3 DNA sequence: TGTGCCAGCAATATAGGGGGCCAAGAGACCCAGTACTTC. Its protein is CASNIGGQETQYF.

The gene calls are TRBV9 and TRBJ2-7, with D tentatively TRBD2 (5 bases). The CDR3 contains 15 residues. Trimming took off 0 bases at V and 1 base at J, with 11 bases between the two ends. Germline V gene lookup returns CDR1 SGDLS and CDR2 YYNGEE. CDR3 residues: CASSVAEGRSYEQYF. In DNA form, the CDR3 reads TGTGCCAGCAGCGTAGCTGAAGGGAGATCCTACGAGCAGTACTTC.

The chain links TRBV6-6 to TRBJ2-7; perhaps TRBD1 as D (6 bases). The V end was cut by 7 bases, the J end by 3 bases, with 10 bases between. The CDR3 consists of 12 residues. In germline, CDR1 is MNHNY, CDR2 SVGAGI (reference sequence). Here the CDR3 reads CASNLQGYEQYF. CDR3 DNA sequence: TGTGCCAGCAATTTACAGGGCTACGAGCAGTACTTC.

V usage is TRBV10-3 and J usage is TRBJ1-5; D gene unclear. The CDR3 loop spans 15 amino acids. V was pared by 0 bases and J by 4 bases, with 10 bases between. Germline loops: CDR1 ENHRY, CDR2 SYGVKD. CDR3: CAISESGAANQPQHF. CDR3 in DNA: TGTGCCATCAGTGAGTCGGGCGCAGCTAATCAGCCCCAGCATTTT.

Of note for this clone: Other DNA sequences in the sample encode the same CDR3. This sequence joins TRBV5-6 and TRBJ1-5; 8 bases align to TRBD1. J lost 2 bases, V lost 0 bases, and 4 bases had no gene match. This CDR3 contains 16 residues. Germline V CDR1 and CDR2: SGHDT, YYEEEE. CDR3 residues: CASSLDRGLGNQPQHF. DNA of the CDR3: TGTGCCAGCAGCTTGGACAGGGGGTTGGGCAATCAGCCCCAGCATTTT. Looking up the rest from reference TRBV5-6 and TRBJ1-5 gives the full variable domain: DAGVTQSPTHLIKTRGQQVTLRCSPKSGHDTVSWYQQALGQGPQFIFQYYEEEERQRGNFPDRFSGHQFPNYSSELNVNALLLGDSALYLCASSLDRGLGNQPQHFGDGTRLSIL.

CDR3 coding DNA: TGCGCCAGCAGCTTGGTCGGGCAGAACGATGAGCAGTTCTTC. Its translation is CASSLVGQNDEQFF. The V and J genes are TRBV5-1 and TRBJ2-1; D remains unclear. Germline V gene data show CDR1 as SGHRS and CDR2 as YFSETQ. The ends were cut back, 0 bases at V and 8 bases at J, with 12 bases in the middle. The CDR3 is 14 amino acids.

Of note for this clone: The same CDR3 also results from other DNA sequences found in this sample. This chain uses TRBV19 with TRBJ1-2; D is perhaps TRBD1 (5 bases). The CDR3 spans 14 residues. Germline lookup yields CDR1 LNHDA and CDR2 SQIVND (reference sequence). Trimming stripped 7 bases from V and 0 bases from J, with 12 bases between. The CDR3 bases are TGTGCCAGTAAACCAACAGGAGCTAACTATGGCTACACCTTC. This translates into CASKPTGANYGYTF.

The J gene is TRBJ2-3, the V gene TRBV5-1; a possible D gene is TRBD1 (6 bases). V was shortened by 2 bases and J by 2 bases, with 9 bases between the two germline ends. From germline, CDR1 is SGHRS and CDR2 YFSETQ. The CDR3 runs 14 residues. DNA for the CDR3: TGCGCCAGCAGCTTTGGACAGACCACAGATACGCAGTATTTT. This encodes CASSFGQTTDTQYF. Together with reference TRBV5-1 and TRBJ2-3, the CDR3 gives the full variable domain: KAGVTQTPRYLIKTRGQQVTLSCSPISGHRSVSWYQQTPGQGLQFLFEYFSETQRNKGNFPGRFSGRQFSNSRSEMNVSTLELGDSALYLCASSFGQTTDTQYFGPGTRLTVL.

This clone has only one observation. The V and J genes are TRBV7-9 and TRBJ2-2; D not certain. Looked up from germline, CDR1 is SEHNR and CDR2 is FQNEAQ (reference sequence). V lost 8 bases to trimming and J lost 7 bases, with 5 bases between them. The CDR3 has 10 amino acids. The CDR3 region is CASANGELFF. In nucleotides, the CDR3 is TGTGCCAGCGCAAACGGGGAGCTGTTTTTT.

The CDR3: CASSTAQETQYF. The CDR3 DNA reads as TGTGCCAGCTCAACGGCACAAGAGACCCAGTACTTC. The gene calls are TRBV18 and TRBJ2-5, with D uncertain. Trimming took off 5 bases at V and 2 bases at J, with 6 bases between the two ends. Germline V gene sequence: CDR1 KGHSH, CDR2 LQKENI. CDR3 size: 12 residues.

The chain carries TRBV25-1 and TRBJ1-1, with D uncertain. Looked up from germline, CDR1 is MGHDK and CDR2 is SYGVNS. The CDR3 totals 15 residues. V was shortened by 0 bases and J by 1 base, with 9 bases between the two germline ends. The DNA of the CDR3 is TGTGCCAGCAGTGAATACGGGCGGTCGAACACTGAAGCTTTCTTT. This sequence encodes CASSEYGRSNTEAFF. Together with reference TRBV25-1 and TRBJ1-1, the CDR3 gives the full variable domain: EADIYQTPRYLVIGTGKKITLECSQTMGHDKMYWYQQDPGMELHLIHYSYGVNSTEKGDLSSESTVSRIRTEHFPLTLESARPSHTSQYLCASSEYGRSNTEAFFGQGTRLTVV.

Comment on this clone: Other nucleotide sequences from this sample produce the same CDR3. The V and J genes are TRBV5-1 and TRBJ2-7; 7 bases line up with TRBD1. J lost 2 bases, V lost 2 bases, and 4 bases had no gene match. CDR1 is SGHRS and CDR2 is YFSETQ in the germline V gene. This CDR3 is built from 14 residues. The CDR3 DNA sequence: TGCGCCAGCAGCTTACCAGGGGGAGCCTACGAGCAGTACTTC. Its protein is CASSLPGGAYEQYF.

In DNA form, the CDR3 reads TGTGCCAGCAGTGAAGCGGTAAGGGGTAATTCACCCCTCCACTTT. It yields the protein CASSEAVRGNSPLHF. The chain employs TRBV25-1 and TRBJ1-6; a weak D match, TRBD1 (5 bases). Germline loops: CDR1 MGHDK, CDR2 SYGVNS. The V and J ends lost 2 bases and 6 bases respectively, with 11 bases between them. The CDR3 is 15 residues long.

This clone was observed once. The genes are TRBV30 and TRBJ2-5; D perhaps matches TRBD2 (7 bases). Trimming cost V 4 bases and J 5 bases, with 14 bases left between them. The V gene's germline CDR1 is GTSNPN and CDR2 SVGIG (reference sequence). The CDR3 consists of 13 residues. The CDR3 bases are TGTGCCTGGATAGGGGGGGAAGGCGAGACCCAGTACTTC. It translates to CAWIGGEGETQYF.

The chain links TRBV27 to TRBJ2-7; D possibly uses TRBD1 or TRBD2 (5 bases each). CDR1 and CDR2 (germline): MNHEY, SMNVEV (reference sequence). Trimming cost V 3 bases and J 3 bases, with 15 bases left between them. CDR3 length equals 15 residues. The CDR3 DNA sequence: TGTGCCAGCAGTTTGTCCGGTACAGGAGGCTACGAGCAGTACTTC. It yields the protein CASSLSGTGGYEQYF.

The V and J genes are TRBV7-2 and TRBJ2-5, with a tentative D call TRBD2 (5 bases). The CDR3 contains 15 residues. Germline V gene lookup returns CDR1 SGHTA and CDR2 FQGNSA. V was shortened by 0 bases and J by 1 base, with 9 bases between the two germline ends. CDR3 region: CASSLAGGGQETQYF. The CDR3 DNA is TGTGCCAGCAGCTTAGCTGGTGGAGGCCAAGAGACCCAGTACTTC.

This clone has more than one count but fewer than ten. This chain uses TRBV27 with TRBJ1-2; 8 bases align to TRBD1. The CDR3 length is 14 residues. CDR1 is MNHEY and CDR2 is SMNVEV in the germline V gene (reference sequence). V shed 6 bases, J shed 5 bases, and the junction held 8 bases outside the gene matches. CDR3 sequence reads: CASSGTGALYGYTF. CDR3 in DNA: TGTGCCAGCAGCGGGACAGGAGCCTTGTATGGCTACACCTTC.